These T cell receptor beta chains were read from a single sample in a study of human T cells and chemical hapten exposure. One entry per CDR3 protein results from TCRdb running MiXCR on the RACE reads. This sample has more than 65,000 distinct CDR3 sequences, with 10% to 13% found just once. Sequenced here: whole blood, sampled in connection with sensitization to the hapten diphenylcyclopropenone (DPC). These receptors originate from a woman aged 50 to 65 with alopecia areata. Some clones in this sample may be carry-over from other donors' samples. CDR3s include the opening cysteine and the closing phenylalanine or tryptophan. A D gene is named only where the DNA matches it firmly. For some rows the clone size is stated as once, few or many, or as a class when expanded; others skip it.

J gene | CDR3 length | clone size | D gene | V gene | CDR3 DNA | CDR3 protein
TRBJ1-5 | 16 | many | TRBD1 | TRBV5-4 | TGTGCCAGCAGCTTAGACAGGGGAGGTCCTAATCAGCCCCAGCATTTT | CASSLDRGGPNQPQHF
TRBJ2-5 | 16 | few | NA | TRBV28 | TGTGCCAGCAGCACCTTCGTAAGGGGGTACCAAGAGACCCAGTACTTC | CASSTFVRGYQETQYF
TRBJ2-5 | 16 | NA | TRBD1 | TRBV3-1 | TGTGCCAGCAGCCCAGGACAGGTATTTGTTCCGGAGACCCAGTACTTC | CASSPGQVFVPETQYF
TRBJ1-2 | 14 | NA | NA | TRBV7-2 | TGTGCCAGCACCTCTCATGGAGGCAACTATGGCTACACCTTC | CASTSHGGNYGYTF
TRBJ2-7 | 13 | few | TRBD1 | TRBV29-1 | TGCAGCGTTGGGGGGACAGGACCCTACGAGCAGTACTTC | CSVGGTGPYEQYF
TRBJ2-5 | 14 | NA | TRBD1 | TRBV7-8 | TGTGCCAGCAGCTTAGCGGGACAGGGCCAGACCCAGTACTTC | CASSLAGQGQTQYF
TRBJ2-5 | 16 | NA | NA | TRBV10-3 | TGTGCCATCAGTGACCGGGGGCCGGGGGGTTTAGAGACCCAGTACTTC | CAISDRGPGGLETQYF
TRBJ1-6 | 17 | many | TRBD1 | TRBV29-1 | TGCAGCGTTTCAGGCGAGGGGGGACAGGGGTATAATTCACCCCTCCACTTT | CSVSGEGGQGYNSPLHF
TRBJ1-5 | 12 | few | NA | TRBV27 | TGTGCCAGCAGTTCCCTGCCGGGGACCCAGCATTTT | CASSSLPGTQHF
TRBJ2-1 | 16 | many | TRBD2 | TRBV2 | TGTGCCAGCAGTGAAGGACTAGCGGGAGGGTTCGATGAGCAGTTCTTC | CASSEGLAGGFDEQFF
TRBJ1-1 | 13 | NA | TRBD1 | TRBV29-1 | TGCAGCGTTACACAGGGGGCAGGAACTGAAGCTTTCTTT | CSVTQGAGTEAFF
TRBJ2-3 | 15 | NA | TRBD2 | TRBV7-3 | TGTGCCAGCAGCTTAGCCCTAGCGGGAGTAGATACGCAGTATTTT | CASSLALAGVDTQYF
TRBJ2-3 | 13 | many | NA | TRBV7-9 | TGTGCCAGCAGCCGAAGCCAGTCAGATACGCAGTATTTT | CASSRSQSDTQYF
TRBJ1-4 | 16 | many | TRBD1 | TRBV7-6 | TGTGCCAGCAGCTCTTACAGGGGAACAACTAATGAAAAACTGTTTTTT | CASSSYRGTTNEKLFF
TRBJ2-3 | 13 | few | NA | TRBV7-2 | TGTGCCAGCAGCAACCTAAGGGCAGATACGCAGTATTTT | CASSNLRADTQYF
TRBJ2-5 | 15 | NA | NA | TRBV18 | TGTGCCAGCTCACCAGGTTCTACGTACCAAGAGACCCAGTACTTC | CASSPGSTYQETQYF
TRBJ2-1 | 17 | NA | NA | TRBV7-2 | TGTGCCAGCAGCCCGGGGTCGACTAGAAGCTCCTACAATGAGCAGTTCTTC | CASSPGSTRSSYNEQFF
TRBJ2-3 | 16 | few | TRBD2 | TRBV18 | TGTGCCAGCTCACCGACAGGGACTAGCGGCACAGATACGCAGTATTTT | CASSPTGTSGTDTQYF
TRBJ1-4 | 14 | NA | NA | TRBV5-1 | TGCGCCAGCAGCTTGGGAAGTTTGGCTGAAAAACTGTTTTTT | CASSLGSLAEKLFF
TRBJ2-1 | 14 | NA | TRBD2 | TRBV28 | TGTGCCAGCAGTCTGGGCGGGAGTTACAATGAGCAGTTCTTC | CASSLGGSYNEQFF
TRBJ2-7 | 14 | many | TRBD2 | TRBV11-2 | TGTGCCAGCAGCTTAGCCCCAGCGGGACCCGGGCAGTACTTC | CASSLAPAGPGQYF
TRBJ2-1 | 13 | NA | TRBD2 | TRBV6-6 | TGTGCCAGCGAGAGGACTAGAGGCAATGAGCAGTTCTTC | CASERTRGNEQFF
TRBJ2-3 | 19 | few | TRBD2 | TRBV6-2/TRBV6-3 | TGTGCCAGCAGTTACCCCGGGACTAGCGGGAGGGGTGGCACAGATACGCAGTATTTT | CASSYPGTSGRGGTDTQYF
TRBJ1-2 | 14 | few | NA | TRBV20-1 | TGCAGTGCTAGAGATGGACGGGGGCTTGACGGCTACACCTTC | CSARDGRGLDGYTF
TRBJ1-4 | 15 | few | NA | TRBV5-1 | TGCGCCAGCAGGTCAGGACAGATCAAGAATGAAAAACTGTTTTTT | CASRSGQIKNEKLFF
TRBJ1-5 | 14 | NA | TRBD1 | TRBV29-1 | TGCAGCGTAAACACAGGGGGTAGCAATCAGCCCCAGCATTTT | CSVNTGGSNQPQHF
TRBJ1-1 | 18 | NA | NA | TRBV10-3 | TGTGCCATCAGTGAAGGACCCTTTCGACAGGCGCCCACCGGGATGGCTTTCTTT | CAISEGPFRQAPTGMAFF
TRBJ2-2 | 17 | many | TRBD2 | TRBV6-5 | TGTGCCAGCAGGAGGAGCGGGAGGGCCAGGAACACCGGGGAGCTGTTTTTT | CASRRSGRARNTGELFF
TRBJ2-7 | 14 | many | NA | TRBV29-1 | TGCAGCGTTCTTGTGTACAGAGCCCCCTACGAGCAGTACTTC | CSVLVYRAPYEQYF
TRBJ1-1 | 15 | many | TRBD1 | TRBV11-3 | TGTGCCAGCAGCACGAGGGGACAGGTTAACACTGAAGCTTTCTTT | CASSTRGQVNTEAFF
TRBJ1-5 | 13 | NA | NA | TRBV7-6 | TGTGCCAGCAGCGCCAAGTCTGACACCCCCCAGCATTTT | CASSAKSDTPQHF
TRBJ2-7 | 13 | NA | NA | TRBV5-1 | TGCGCCAGCAGCTTGGAGACCCACTACGAGCAGTACTTC | CASSLETHYEQYF
TRBJ2-2 | 20 | few | TRBD2 | TRBV4-2 | TGTGCCAGCAGCCAAAAGGGGACTAGCGGGAGGACTACGAACACCGGGGAGCTGTTTTTT | CASSQKGTSGRTTNTGELFF
TRBJ2-1 | 16 | many | NA | TRBV27 | TGTGCCAGCAGTCCTCGGACGGCGAGCTCCTACAATGAGCAGTTCTTC | CASSPRTASSYNEQFF
TRBJ2-1 | 15 | many | TRBD2 | TRBV10-3 | TGTGCCATCAGTGAGCTGGGACTAGCTTCTTATGAGCAGTTCTTC | CAISELGLASYEQFF
TRBJ2-1 | 12 | few | NA | TRBV19 | TGTGCCAGTAACTCCGCCTACAATGAGCAGTTCTTC | CASNSAYNEQFF
TRBJ2-7 | 15 | NA | TRBD1 | TRBV5-1 | TGCGCCAGCAGCTTGGGACAGGGATCACCCTACGAGCAGTACTTC | CASSLGQGSPYEQYF
TRBJ2-2 | 15 | NA | TRBD1 | TRBV2 | TGTGCCAGCATCCAGGACAGGGCGAACACCGGGGAGCTGTTTTTT | CASIQDRANTGELFF
TRBJ2-7 | 14 | many | TRBD1 | TRBV12-5 | TGTGCTAGTGGTTTGGCCGGGACAGACTACGAGCAGTACTTC | CASGLAGTDYEQYF
TRBJ1-6 | 15 | NA | TRBD1 | TRBV20-1 | TGCAGTGCTAGAGGGCAGGGGGCGAATAATTCACCCCTCCACTTT | CSARGQGANNSPLHF
TRBJ2-1 | 12 | few | NA | TRBV2 | TGTGCCAGCAGTGAACAGGGCGTAGAGCAGTTCTTC | CASSEQGVEQFF
TRBJ1-3 | 16 | many | NA | TRBV10-2 | TGCGCCAGCAGTGAGCCTTCTGGTGGCTCTGGAAACACCATATATTTT | CASSEPSGGSGNTIYF
TRBJ2-2 | 15 | NA | NA | TRBV6-2/TRBV6-3 | TGTGCCAGCAGTTCCCCGGACAGACGTACCGGGGAGCTGTTTTTT | CASSSPDRRTGELFF
TRBJ1-4 | 15 | NA | NA | TRBV5-1 | TGCGCCAGCAGCCTCCGGACAGCAACTAATGAAAAACTGTTTTTT | CASSLRTATNEKLFF
TRBJ2-6 | 17 | few | NA | TRBV18 | TGTGCCAGCTCACCACAAAGACAGGCGGCCAAGGCCAACGTCCTGACTTTC | CASSPQRQAAKANVLTF
TRBJ2-7 | 13 | few | TRBD1 | TRBV5-4 | TGTGCCAGCAGGGGACAGGCCTCCTACGAGCAGTACTTC | CASRGQASYEQYF
TRBJ1-5 | 15 | NA | NA | TRBV6-5 | TGTGCCAGCAGTTCCGAAACGGGTAGCAATCAGCCCCAGCATTTT | CASSSETGSNQPQHF
TRBJ2-5 | 13 | NA | NA | TRBV12-3/TRBV12-4 | TGTGCCAGCAGTTTAACCCAGGTAGAGACCCAGTACTTC | CASSLTQVETQYF
TRBJ2-1 | 12 | NA | NA | TRBV5-1 | TGCGCCAGCAGCTTGGAGGTACGCGAGCAGTTCTTC | CASSLEVREQFF
TRBJ1-1 | 13 | NA | NA | TRBV6-1 | TGTGCCAGCAGCGATACAGACTGGACTGAAGCTTTCTTT | CASSDTDWTEAFF